This entry features one TCR beta chain sequence. Germline CDR1 reads SQVTM; CDR2 reads ANQGSEA. This CDR3 has 13 residues. V was pared by 7 bases and J by 5 bases, with 7 bases of the junction left unmatched. This entry belongs to a study of T-cell memory formation after mild COVID-19. MiXCR, applied by TCRdb to the 5' RACE reads, yields one record per CDR3 protein. The data show 300,000 or so distinct CDR3 sequences, 15% to 20% seen once. This TCR derives from a man between 18 and 29 years old who had mild COVID-19 (a few samples of this study predate the infection). Cell type and time point are not known. Sequencing was performed on PBMCs or a T cell subset sorted from them (not recorded which). The genes are TRBV29-1 and TRBJ2-5; 10 nucleotides agree with TRBD1. CDR3 protein: CSARDRGPETQYF. CDR3 sequence (DNA): TGCAGCGCCCGGGACAGGGGCCCGGAGACCCAGTACTTC.